The 26 T cell receptor beta chains presented below share a single source sample, sequenced in a study of technical replicates of blood from a few donors. Produced via immunoSEQ multiplex PCR; TCRdb's table is partial and in-frame only. The sample contains 60,000 to 85,000 clones, 90% to 95% of which appear only once. Sequencing was done on a sample of T cells isolated from PBMCs. These receptors were obtained from a human donor in good health.

The chain carries TRBV7-9 and TRBJ1-2, with TRBD1 matching 8 bases. The CDR3 sequence is 13 residues long. V trimming: 10 bases; J trimming: 4 bases; junction bases outside the gene matches: 8. CDR1 and CDR2 from the germline V gene are SEHNR and FQNEAQ (reference sequence). The CDR3 region has the DNA TGTGCCACCTGGACAGGGATTCTCTATGGCTACACCTTC. It translates to CATWTGILYGYTF.

The rearrangement uses TRBV30 and TRBJ1-5; 9 nucleotides line up with TRBD1. This CDR3 contains 15 residues. J was trimmed by 4 bases and V by 2 bases; bases with no gene match: 6. Germline CDR1 and CDR2: GTSNPN and SVGIG (reference sequence). The CDR3 region has the DNA TGTGCCTGGAGTTCCCGGGACAGGGAGAATCAGCCCCAGCATTTT. Amino acids: CAWSSRDRENQPQHF.

This clone was picked up one time. The gene calls are TRBV7-2 and TRBJ2-2, with 10 bases lining up with TRBD2. Germline V lookup: CDR1 SGHTA, CDR2 FQGNSA. The CDR3 covers 16 residues. The junction had 4 bases not matched to a gene; V was cut back by 3 bases and J by 3 bases. Written as DNA, the CDR3 is TGTGCCAGCAGCTTCCATAGCGGGAGGTACACCGGGGAGCTGTTTTTT. This sequence encodes CASSFHSGRYTGELFF.

This clone was counted once. The chain couples TRBV7-9 to TRBJ1-1; no definite D call. V lost 3 bases, J lost 3 bases, and 8 bases lay in between. The CDR3 extends over 13 amino acids. Germline V CDR1 and CDR2: SEHNR, FQNEAQ (reference sequence). The CDR3 region is CASSFEAHTEAFF. The CDR3 DNA follows: TGTGCCAGCAGCTTCGAGGCGCACACTGAAGCTTTCTTT.

V is TRBV2 and J is TRBJ2-7, with 8 bases matching TRBD2. V shed 5 bases, J shed 6 bases, and the junction held 0 bases outside the gene matches. This CDR3 is 11 amino acids long. CDR1 is SNHLY, CDR2 FYNNEI, per germline. DNA for the CDR3: TGTGCCAGCAGTAGCGGGAGCGAGCAGTACTTC. Translated, it gives CASSSGSEQYF.

This rearrangement joins TRBV25-1 to TRBJ2-6; possibly TRBD2 for D (5 bases). Germline V gene lookup returns CDR1 MGHDK and CDR2 SYGVNS. This CDR3 spans 15 amino acids. V shed 1 base and J shed 3 bases, with 7 bases lying between them. This chain's CDR3 is CASSESGVGANVLTF. In DNA, the CDR3 is TGTGCCAGCAGTGAATCCGGGGTTGGGGCCAACGTCCTGACTTTC. Based on the CDR3 plus reference TRBV25-1 and TRBJ2-6, the full variable domain is EADIYQTPRYLVIGTGKKITLECSQTMGHDKMYWYQQDPGMELHLIHYSYGVNSTEKGDLSSESTVSRIRTEHFPLTLESARPSHTSQYLCASSESGVGANVLTFGAGSRLTVL.

J is TRBJ2-6 and V is TRBV4-1; 10 bases align to TRBD1. The CDR3 loop spans 18 amino acids. Germline V lookup: CDR1 MGHRA, CDR2 YSYEKL. After removal of 4 bases from V and 4 bases from J, the junction contained 10 bases not matched to a gene. The CDR3 nucleotides are TGCGCCAGCAGCCTGGCCGGGACAGGGGTATCAGGGGCCAACGTCCTGACTTTC. Translated: CASSLAGTGVSGANVLTF.

The J gene is TRBJ2-7, the V gene TRBV10-2; TRBD1 is a possible D gene (6 bases). V lost 7 bases to trimming and J lost 2 bases, with 9 bases between them. This CDR3 is built from 12 residues. Germline loops: CDR1 WSHSY, CDR2 SAAADI. Here the CDR3 reads CASKGDTYEQYF. The CDR3 coding sequence is TGCGCCAGCAAGGGGGACACCTACGAGCAGTACTTC.

The chain joins TRBV9 to TRBJ2-7, with 7 bases identical to TRBD1. Looked up from germline, CDR1 is SGDLS and CDR2 is YYNGEE. The length of the CDR3 is 14 residues. With 5 bases clipped from V and 6 bases from J, the junction kept 11 bases outside the gene matches. CDR3 in DNA: TGTGCCAGCAGTCTAGGGGACAGATTGTCCGAGCAGTACTTC. This sequence encodes CASSLGDRLSEQYF.

The V and J genes are TRBV9 and TRBJ1-3, with D possibly being TRBD1 (6 bases). The CDR3 is 18 residues long. V dropped 3 bases and J dropped 0 bases, with 19 bases sitting between them. From germline, CDR1 is SGDLS and CDR2 YYNGEE. The CDR3 DNA is TGTGCCAGCAGCGATCGTGCGATGCAGGGGAACTCTGGAAACACCATATATTTT. Its protein is CASSDRAMQGNSGNTIYF.

The V call is TRBV19, the J call TRBJ1-5; TRBD1 matches 9 bases. The CDR3 covers 15 residues. Germline loops: CDR1 LNHDA, CDR2 SQIVND (reference sequence). The junction had 8 bases not matched to a gene; V was cut back by 4 bases and J by 7 bases. This CDR3 reads CASSTPGQGTQPQHF. In DNA, the CDR3 is TGTGCCAGTAGTACTCCGGGACAGGGAACACAGCCCCAGCATTTT.

The chain joins TRBV11-2 to TRBJ1-4; D perhaps matches TRBD1 (5 bases). Trimming shortened V by 2 bases and J by 4 bases, and 17 bases separated the two germline ends. This CDR3 spans 17 amino acids. Germline loops: CDR1 SGHAT, CDR2 FQNNGV. The CDR3 nucleotides are TGTGCCAGCAGCTTACGTGGGGGGAGGTTAGGTAATGAAAAACTGTTTTTT. It specifies CASSLRGGRLGNEKLFF.

The chain uses TRBV11-2 and TRBJ2-3; D might be TRBD1 (6 bases). CDR3 length: 15 residues. Germline-derived CDR1 and CDR2 are SGHAT and FQNNGV. The V end was cut by 5 bases, the J end by 4 bases, with 16 bases between. The DNA of the CDR3 is TGTGCCAGCAGCCTCAGGGGATTATTAGCAGATACGCAGTATTTT. This gives the protein CASSLRGLLADTQYF.

The chain uses TRBV10-3 and TRBJ2-1; 7 bases are a match to TRBD2. The CDR3 is 16 amino acids. Trimming at V came to 0 bases and at J to 3 bases, leaving 5 bases not matched to a gene. From germline, CDR1 is ENHRY and CDR2 SYGVKD. CDR3 protein: CAISESSSGLYNEQFF. CDR3 DNA: TGTGCCATCAGTGAGTCGTCTAGCGGACTCTACAATGAGCAGTTCTTC.

V gene TRBV6-5 combines with J gene TRBJ1-2, with D unclear. V was pared by 7 bases and J by 1 base, with 7 bases between. From germline, CDR1 is MNHEY and CDR2 SVGAGI. This CDR3 contains 12 residues. CDR3 DNA: TGTGCCAGCACCAACAGTAACTATGGCTACACCTTC. Its translation: CASTNSNYGYTF.

The gene calls are TRBV29-1 and TRBJ1-5; maybe TRBD1 (5 bases). The V end was cut by 0 bases, the J end by 7 bases, with 13 bases between. The CDR3 length is 14 residues. From germline, CDR1 is SQVTM and CDR2 ANQGSEA. CDR3 region: CSVEEGPTIQPQHF. The DNA of the CDR3 is TGCAGCGTTGAAGAGGGGCCCACTATCCAGCCCCAGCATTTT.

The CDR3 protein is CAWSNPSWTEKLFF. The CDR3 DNA reads as TGTGCCTGGAGTAATCCCTCCTGGACAGAAAAACTGTTTTTT. The gene calls are TRBV30 and TRBJ1-4; tentative D call: TRBD1 (5 bases). CDR1 and CDR2 from the germline V gene are GTSNPN and SVGIG (reference sequence). Trimming stripped 2 bases from V and 8 bases from J, with 15 bases between. The CDR3 has 14 amino acids. The full variable domain, in which reference TRBV30 and TRBJ1-4 provide the parts outside the CDR3, is SQTIHQWPATLVQPVGSPLSLECTVEGTSNPNLYWYRQAAGRGLQLLFYSVGIGQISSEVPQNLSASRPQDRQFILSSKKLLLSDSGFYLCAWSNPSWTEKLFFGSGTQLSVL.

The chain employs TRBV2 and TRBJ1-2; D may be TRBD1 (5 bases). The V end lost 7 bases, the J end lost 0 bases, and 12 bases lay between the germline ends. This CDR3 contains 14 residues. Germline lookup yields CDR1 SNHLY and CDR2 FYNNEI. The DNA of the CDR3 is TGTGCCAGCAAGTTAGAGACAGCTAACTATGGCTACACCTTC. Protein product: CASKLETANYGYTF.

The chain employs TRBV19 and TRBJ1-5; the D is unclear. The CDR3 contains 13 residues. Germline-derived CDR1 and CDR2 are LNHDA and SQIVND (reference sequence). Trimming cost V 3 bases and J 10 bases, with 13 bases left between them. The CDR3 nucleotides are TGTGCCAGTAGTATTCGGTTGGGCGAACCCCAGCATTTT. Protein product: CASSIRLGEPQHF.

V usage is TRBV7-9 and J usage is TRBJ1-1; 8 bases line up with TRBD1. J lost 6 bases, V lost 4 bases, and 16 bases had no gene match. The CDR3 is made up of 17 amino acids. Germline V gene lookup returns CDR1 SEHNR and CDR2 FQNEAQ (reference sequence). The CDR3 reads CASSSRGLSASRAEAFF. CDR3 sequence (DNA): TGTGCCAGCAGCTCCAGGGGGCTAAGTGCTAGTAGAGCTGAAGCTTTCTTT.

The chain employs TRBV7-3 and TRBJ1-2, with 10 bases fitting TRBD1. V lost 1 base to trimming and J lost 7 bases; unmatched junction nucleotides: 0. Germline CDR1 SGHTA, CDR2 FQGTGA. The CDR3 is 13 amino acids. The CDR3 sequence: CASSLRTGGGYTF. The CDR3 bases are TGTGCCAGCAGCTTAAGGACAGGGGGTGGCTACACCTTC.

This clone has only one observation. The chain is built from TRBV7-9 and TRBJ1-4; D unclear. CDR3 length: 16 residues. Germline CDR1 reads SEHNR; CDR2 reads FQNEAQ (reference sequence). V shed 2 bases and J shed 0 bases, with 10 bases lying between them. The CDR3 DNA sequence: TGTGCCAGCAGCTTACGGGGAGTTGCAACTAATGAAAAACTGTTTTTT. It translates to CASSLRGVATNEKLFF.

There are a few counts of this clone. The CDR3 loop reads CASSVQDFLTGELFF. The CDR3 nucleotides are TGTGCCAGCAGCGTACAGGACTTCCTCACCGGGGAGCTGTTTTTT. The chain combines TRBV9 with TRBJ2-2; D may be TRBD2 (5 bases). V was trimmed by 1 base and J by 4 bases, leaving 11 bases between them. The germline CDR1 and CDR2 sequences are SGDLS and YYNGEE. CDR3 length: 15 residues.

Points on this clone: At one end the junction does not follow the germline gene, possibly because of a read error. The V and J genes are TRBV29-1 and TRBJ2-3, with D perhaps matching TRBD1 (8 bases). CDR1 is SQVTM, CDR2 ANQGSEA, per germline. The CDR3 is 15 residues long. The chain's CDR3 is CSVEDLAVGTGTQYF. The CDR3, as DNA: TGCAGCGTTGAAGACCTAGCGGTCGGGACAGGTACGCAGTATTTT.

V usage is TRBV4-2 and J usage is TRBJ2-7; 12 bases line up with TRBD2. Germline lookup yields CDR1 LGHNA and CDR2 YNFKEQ. V dropped 0 bases and J dropped 1; count of bases not matched to a gene: 10. The CDR3 runs to 19 residues. In nucleotides, the CDR3 is TGTGCCAGCAGCCAAGATTGGCTAGCGGGAGGGCCGAAGTCCTACGAGCAGTACTTC. As protein: CASSQDWLAGGPKSYEQYF.

This chain links TRBV19 with TRBJ2-6; D is unresolved. CDR1 LNHDA and CDR2 SQIVND come from the germline V gene (reference sequence). Deletions cut 4 bases from V and 4 bases from J, with 2 bases between. The length of the CDR3 is 12 residues. CDR3 nucleotides: TGTGCCAGTAGTACGGGGGCCAACGTCCTGACTTTC. It is translated as CASSTGANVLTF. The full variable domain, completed using reference TRBV19 and TRBJ2-6, is DGGITQSPKYLFRKEGQNVTLSCEQNLNHDAMYWYRQDPGQGLRLIYYSQIVNDFQKGDIAEGYSVSREKKESFPLTVTSAQKNPTAFYLCASSTGANVLTFGAGSRLTVL.